The source of this T cell receptor beta chain is a study of Tregs in tolerant kidney transplant recipients. General study findings and limits: Activated donor B cell expansion appeared to reveal the most relevant donor-specific TCRbeta repertoire. Biological reproducibility was not directly addressed in this study.

The repertoire was sequenced with immunoSEQ multiplex PCR; TCRdb's copy has only in-frame clones and lacks some. In the table there are about 240,000 clones, about four fifths of which are singletons. In regard to this clone: Its antigen is unknown.

The sample comprised CD4+ T cells from blood. The receptor comes from a human donor in good health.

The CDR3 loop is CASSILGLSYNSPLHF. In DNA form, the CDR3 reads TGTGCCAGTAGTATCCTCGGGCTGAGCTATAATTCACCCCTCCACTTT. This chain links TRBV19 with TRBJ1-6; D uncertain. Germline assignment: CDR1 LNHDA and CDR2 SQIVND (reference sequence). V was cut by 3 bases and J by 3 bases, with 12 bases left in between. The CDR3 has 16 amino acids.